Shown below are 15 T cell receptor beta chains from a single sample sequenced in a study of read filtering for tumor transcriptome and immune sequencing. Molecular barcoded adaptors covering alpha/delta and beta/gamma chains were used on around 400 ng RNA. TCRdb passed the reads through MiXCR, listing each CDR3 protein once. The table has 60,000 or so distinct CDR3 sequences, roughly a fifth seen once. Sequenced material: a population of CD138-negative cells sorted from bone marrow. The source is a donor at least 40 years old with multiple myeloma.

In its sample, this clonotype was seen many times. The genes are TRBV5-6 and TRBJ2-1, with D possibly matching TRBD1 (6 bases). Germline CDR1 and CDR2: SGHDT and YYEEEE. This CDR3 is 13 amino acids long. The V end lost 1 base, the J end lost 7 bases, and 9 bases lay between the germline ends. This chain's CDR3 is CASSLWTVNEQFF. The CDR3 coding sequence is TGTGCCAGCAGCTTGTGGACAGTGAATGAGCAGTTCTTC.

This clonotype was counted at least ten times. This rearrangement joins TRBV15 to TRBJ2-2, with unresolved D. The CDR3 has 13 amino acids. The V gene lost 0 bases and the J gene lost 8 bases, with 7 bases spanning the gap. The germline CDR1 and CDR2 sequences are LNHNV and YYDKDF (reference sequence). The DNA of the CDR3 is TGTGCCACCAGCAGAGAATTTTTGGGGGAGCTGTTTTTT. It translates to CATSREFLGELFF.

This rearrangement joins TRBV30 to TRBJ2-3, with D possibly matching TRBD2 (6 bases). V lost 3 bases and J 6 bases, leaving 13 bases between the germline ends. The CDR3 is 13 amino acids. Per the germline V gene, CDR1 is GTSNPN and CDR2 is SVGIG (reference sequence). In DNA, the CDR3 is TGTGCCTGGAGCGTCGGGAGAGGGGATACGCAGTATTTT. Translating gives CAWSVGRGDTQYF.

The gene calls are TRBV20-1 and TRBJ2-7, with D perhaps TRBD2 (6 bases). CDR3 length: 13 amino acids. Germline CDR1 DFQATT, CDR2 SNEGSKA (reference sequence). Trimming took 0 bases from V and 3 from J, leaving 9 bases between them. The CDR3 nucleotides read TGCAGTGCTAGAGAGCTAGCGCACTACGAGCAGTACTTC. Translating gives CSARELAHYEQYF.

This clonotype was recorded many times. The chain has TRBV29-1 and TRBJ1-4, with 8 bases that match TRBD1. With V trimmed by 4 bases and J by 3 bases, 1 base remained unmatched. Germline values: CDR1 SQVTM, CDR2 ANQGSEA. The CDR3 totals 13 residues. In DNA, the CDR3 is TGCAGCGTTGGGACAGGGTCTAATGAAAAACTGTTTTTT. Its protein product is CSVGTGSNEKLFF.

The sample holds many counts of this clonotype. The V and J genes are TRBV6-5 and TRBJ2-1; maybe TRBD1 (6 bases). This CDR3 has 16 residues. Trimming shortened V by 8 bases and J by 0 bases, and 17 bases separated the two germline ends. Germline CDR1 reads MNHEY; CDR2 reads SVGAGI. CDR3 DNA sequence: TGTGCCAGCTACAGTTTGGGGGCCGGCTCCTACAATGAGCAGTTCTTC. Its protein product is CASYSLGAGSYNEQFF.

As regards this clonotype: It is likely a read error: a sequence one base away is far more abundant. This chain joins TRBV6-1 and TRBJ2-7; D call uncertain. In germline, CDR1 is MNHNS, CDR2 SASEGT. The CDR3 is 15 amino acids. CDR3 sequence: CATNPGLRTSYERYF. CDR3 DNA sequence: TGTGCCACAAATCCGGGTCTAAGGACCTCCTACGAGCGGTACTTC.

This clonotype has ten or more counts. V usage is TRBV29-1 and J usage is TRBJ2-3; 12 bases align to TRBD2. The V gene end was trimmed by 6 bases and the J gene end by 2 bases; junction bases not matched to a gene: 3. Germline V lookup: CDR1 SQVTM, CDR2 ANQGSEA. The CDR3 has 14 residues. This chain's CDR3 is CSVGLAGNTDTQYF. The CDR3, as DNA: TGCAGCGTCGGACTAGCGGGGAACACAGATACGCAGTATTTT.

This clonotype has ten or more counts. The CDR3 sequence is CASSLGSGGPETQYF. CDR3 bases: TGTGCCAGCAGCTTAGGATCGGGAGGGCCCGAGACCCAGTACTTC. The V call is TRBV7-6, the J call TRBJ2-5; TRBD2 agrees at 8 bases. Trimming took 1 base from V and 5 from J; bases not matched to a gene: 6. Germline V lookup: CDR1 SGHVS, CDR2 FNYEAQ. The CDR3 consists of 15 residues.

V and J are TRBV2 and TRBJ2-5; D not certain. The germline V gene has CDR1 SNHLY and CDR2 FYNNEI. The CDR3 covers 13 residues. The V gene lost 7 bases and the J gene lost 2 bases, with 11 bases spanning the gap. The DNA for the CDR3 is TGTGCCAGCACAGTAAACGGGCAAGAGACCCAGTACTTC. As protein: CASTVNGQETQYF.

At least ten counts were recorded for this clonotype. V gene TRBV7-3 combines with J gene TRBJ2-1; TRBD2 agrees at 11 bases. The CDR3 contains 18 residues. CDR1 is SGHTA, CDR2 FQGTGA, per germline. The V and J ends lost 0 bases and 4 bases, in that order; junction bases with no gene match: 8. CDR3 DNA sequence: TGTGCCAGCAGCTTAACGTCCGCTAGCGGGGGGATTTACAATGAGCAGTTCTTC. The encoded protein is CASSLTSASGGIYNEQFF. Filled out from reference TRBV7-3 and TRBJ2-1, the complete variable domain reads GAGVSQTPSNKVTEKGKYVELRCDPISGHTALYWYRQSLGQGPEFLIYFQGTGAADDSGLPNDRFFAVRPEGSVSTLKIQRTERGDSAVYLCASSLTSASGGIYNEQFFGPGTRLTVL.

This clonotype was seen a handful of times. CDR3 amino acids: CSARVFQGATEAFF. The CDR3 nucleotides are TGCAGTGCTAGAGTTTTCCAGGGAGCGACTGAAGCTTTCTTT. V usage is TRBV20-1 and J usage is TRBJ1-1; possible D gene TRBD1, 5 bases. The germline V gene encodes CDR1 DFQATT and CDR2 SNEGSKA (reference sequence). This CDR3 comprises 14 residues. With 1 base removed from V and 5 bases from J, the gap between germline ends came to 14 bases.

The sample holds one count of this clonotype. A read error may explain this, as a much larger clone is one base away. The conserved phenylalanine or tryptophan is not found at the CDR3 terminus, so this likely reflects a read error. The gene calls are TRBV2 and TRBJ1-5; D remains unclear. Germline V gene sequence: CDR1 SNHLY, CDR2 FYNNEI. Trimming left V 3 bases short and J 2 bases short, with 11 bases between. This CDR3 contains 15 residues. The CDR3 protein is CASSEVAFGNQPQHS. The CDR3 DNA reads TGTGCCAGCAGTGAGGTGGCGTTTGGCAATCAGCCCCAGCATTCT.

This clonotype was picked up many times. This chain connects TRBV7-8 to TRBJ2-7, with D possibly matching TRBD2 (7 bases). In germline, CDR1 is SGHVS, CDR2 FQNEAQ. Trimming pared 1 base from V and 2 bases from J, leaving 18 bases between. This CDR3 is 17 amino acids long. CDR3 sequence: CASSLGRARGGAYEQYF. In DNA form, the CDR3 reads TGTGCCAGCAGCTTAGGAAGGGCGAGGGGGGGGGCCTACGAGCAGTACTTC.

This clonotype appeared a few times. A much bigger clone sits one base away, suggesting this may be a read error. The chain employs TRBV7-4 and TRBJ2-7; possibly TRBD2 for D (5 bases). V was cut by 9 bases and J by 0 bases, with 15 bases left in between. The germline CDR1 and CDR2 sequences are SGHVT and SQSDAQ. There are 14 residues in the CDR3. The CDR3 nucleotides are TGTGCCAGATCTCCGAGCGGATCCTCCTACGAGCAGTACTTC. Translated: CARSPSGSSYEQYF.